The source of this T cell receptor (beta chain) is a study of T cells after yellow fever vaccination. A remark on this clonotype: Its antigen is as yet unknown.

CDR1 is MGHDK and CDR2 is SYGVNS in the germline V gene. This CDR3 has 14 residues. The trim removed 6 bases at V and 4 bases at J, leaving 8 bases unmatched. Study results and caveats: Weaker, the secondary response peaked sooner, at day 5 versus 15. The study noted that FACS-sorted repertoires could contain abundant clonotypes contaminating from the bulk population.

TCRdb re-called the 5' RACE reads with MiXCR, one entry per CDR3 protein. The data contain approximately 170,000 distinct CDR3 sequences, around 10% of them seen just once; the ten biggest clones take up 36%. V and J are TRBV25-1 and TRBJ1-2, with 7 bases identical to TRBD1. The origin of this receptor is a man aged 18 to 35 who received the YFV17D yellow fever vaccine. This specimen consisted of CD8+ T cells sorted from PBMCs, obtained 15 days after the yellow fever booster vaccination. CDR3 in DNA: TGTGCCAGCAGCGGGACAGCCTGGGGCTATGGCTACACCTTC. Amino acids: CASSGTAWGYGYTF.